One and the same sample provided the 22 T cell receptor beta chains below, sequenced in a study of human T cells and chemical hapten exposure. TCRdb fed the RACE reads into MiXCR, producing one record per CDR3 protein. Found here are around 200,000 distinct CDR3 sequences, 25% to 35% of them singletons; the top ten hold 2.9%. Time point reported: pre-sensitization, week 0. Treatment specified: therapeutic diphenylcyclopropenone sensitization with weekly scalp DPC. The sequencing used whole blood, collected in connection with sensitization to the hapten diphenylcyclopropenone (DPC). These receptors were collected from a woman in her 30s with alopecia areata. Some clones in this sample may be carry-over from other donors' samples.

The V gene is TRBV29-1, the J gene TRBJ1-2; D remains ambiguous. The germline V gene has CDR1 SQVTM and CDR2 ANQGSEA. The CDR3 runs to 15 residues. V lost 0 bases to trimming and J lost 5 bases, with 16 bases between them. DNA of the CDR3: TGCAGCGTTGAAGATCGGGAGGCGCTCGGGTATGGCTACACCTTC. It specifies CSVEDREALGYGYTF.

The chain carries TRBV9 and TRBJ2-1; 7 bases agree with TRBD2. V dropped 2 bases and J dropped 2; count of bases not matched to a gene: 10. CDR1 and CDR2 from the germline V gene are SGDLS and YYNGEE. CDR3 length: 17 amino acids. Here the CDR3 reads CASSVGGSHTPYNEQFF. The CDR3 DNA follows: TGTGCCAGCAGCGTCGGCGGGAGCCATACTCCCTACAATGAGCAGTTCTTC.

In its sample, this clonotype was seen a few times. The chain joins TRBV20-1 to TRBJ1-3, with 10 bases aligning to TRBD1. Trimming removed 5 bases from V and 4 bases from J; junction bases left unmatched: 5. The V gene's germline CDR1 is DFQATT and CDR2 SNEGSKA (reference sequence). The CDR3 is 14 amino acids. The CDR3 DNA sequence: TGCAGTGCTGGGGACAGGGGAGGCGGAAACACCATATATTTT. Amino acid sequence: CSAGDRGGGNTIYF.

V usage is TRBV5-1 and J usage is TRBJ1-3; perhaps TRBD1 as D (5 bases). The length of the CDR3 is 15 residues. Trimming removed 4 bases from V and 0 bases from J, with 11 bases in between. Germline lookup yields CDR1 SGHRS and CDR2 YFSETQ. The CDR3: CASSGGTNSGNTIYF. CDR3 nucleotide sequence: TGCGCCAGCAGCGGCGGGACGAACTCTGGAAACACCATATATTTT.

Only a few counts were recorded for this clonotype. The chain has TRBV7-2 and TRBJ1-1; tentative D call: TRBD1 (6 bases). The CDR3 contains 14 residues. Germline CDR1 reads SGHTA; CDR2 reads FQGNSA. The V end was cut by 1 base, the J end by 5 bases, with 11 bases between. DNA of the CDR3: TGTGCCAGCAGCTTAGTACAGGGAGGTACTGAAGCTTTCTTT. Protein: CASSLVQGGTEAFF.

V gene TRBV6-6 combines with J gene TRBJ2-2, with D possibly being TRBD2 (5 bases). The CDR3 loop spans 16 amino acids. The germline CDR1 and CDR2 sequences are MNHNY and SVGAGI (reference sequence). The V and J ends lost 10 bases and 0 bases respectively, with 18 bases between them. CDR3 in amino acids: CATRDPRRANTGELFF. The CDR3 DNA sequence: TGTGCCACACGGGATCCGCGGCGGGCGAACACCGGGGAGCTGTTTTTT.

This clonotype occurred a few times. J is TRBJ1-3 and V is TRBV9, with D possibly matching TRBD1 (6 bases). The CDR3 consists of 17 residues. The V gene lost 1 base and the J gene lost 2 bases, with 16 bases spanning the gap. Germline V lookup: CDR1 SGDLS, CDR2 YYNGEE. In nucleotides, the CDR3 is TGTGCCAGCAGCGTAAGCACAGGGAAGTTTCCTGGAAACACCATATATTTT. Protein product: CASSVSTGKFPGNTIYF.

The CDR3 loop is CSVELRGGYNEQFF. Written as DNA, the CDR3 is TGCAGCGTTGAATTGCGGGGGGGCTACAATGAGCAGTTCTTC. The rearrangement uses TRBV29-1 and TRBJ2-1; 9 positions agree with TRBD2. The J segment lost 3 bases and the V segment lost 2 bases, leaving 2 bases of the junction unmatched. In germline, CDR1 is SQVTM, CDR2 ANQGSEA. CDR3 length: 14 amino acids.

The chain couples TRBV20-1 to TRBJ1-2; no clear D gene. The CDR3 covers 14 residues. Trimming took off 2 bases at V and 6 bases at J, with 16 bases between the two ends. Germline lookup yields CDR1 DFQATT and CDR2 SNEGSKA (reference sequence). In DNA form, the CDR3 reads TGCAGTGCTAGACCAAACCGACCGAGCAATGGCTACACCTTC. Translated: CSARPNRPSNGYTF.

The chain links TRBV20-1 to TRBJ2-3; D may match TRBD1 or TRBD2 (5 bases each). V was cut by 5 bases and J by 3 bases, with 12 bases left in between. Germline values: CDR1 DFQATT, CDR2 SNEGSKA (reference sequence). The CDR3 loop spans 13 amino acids. CDR3 coding DNA: TGCAGTGCTGCTCGACAGCGGACAGATACGCAGTATTTT. The encoded protein is CSAARQRTDTQYF.

A few counts support this clonotype. The chain is built from TRBV4-1 and TRBJ2-1; 12 bases fit TRBD2. Unmatched junction bases numbered 8, after V lost 2 bases and J lost 9 bases. The CDR3 covers 16 residues. Germline V CDR1 and CDR2: MGHRA, YSYEKL. For the CDR3, the DNA is TGCGCCAGCAGCCAATTGGGGCTAGCGGGAGGGGGTGAGCAGTTCTTC. Translation gives CASSQLGLAGGGEQFF.

This chain links TRBV10-2 with TRBJ2-3; D not resolved. The V end was cut by 3 bases, the J end by 2 bases, with 6 bases between. From germline, CDR1 is WSHSY and CDR2 SAAADI. The CDR3 spans 13 residues. The CDR3 DNA sequence: TGCGCCAGCAGTGACAGATTCACAGATACGCAGTATTTT. This sequence encodes CASSDRFTDTQYF.

The chain links TRBV7-9 to TRBJ2-4; a weak D match, TRBD2 (6 bases). Germline V gene sequence: CDR1 SEHNR, CDR2 FQNEAQ (reference sequence). V gave up 2 bases and J gave up 7 bases, with 15 bases separating them. The CDR3 contains 15 residues. The CDR3 DNA reads as TGTGCCAGCAGCTTATCTGGGAGGCCAGGGAACATTCAGTACTTC. It specifies CASSLSGRPGNIQYF.

This clonotype was seen a handful of times. The chain employs TRBV4-1 and TRBJ2-2, with TRBD1 matching over 9 bases. The CDR3 runs to 16 residues. V shed 1 base, J shed 7 bases, and the junction held 7 bases outside the gene matches. Germline V gene data show CDR1 as MGHRA and CDR2 as YSYEKL. The CDR3 spells CASSQVAQGAYGELFF. The CDR3 DNA reads as TGCGCCAGCAGCCAAGTCGCACAGGGGGCCTACGGGGAGCTGTTTTTT.

This rearrangement joins TRBV2 to TRBJ1-5; D gene uncertain. The ends were cut back, 3 bases at V and 2 bases at J, with 8 bases in the middle. Per the germline V gene, CDR1 is SNHLY and CDR2 is FYNNEI. The CDR3 has 14 amino acids. Here the CDR3 reads CASSDSYGNQPQHF. The CDR3 DNA follows: TGTGCCAGCAGTGATTCGTACGGCAATCAGCCCCAGCATTTT.

V is TRBV7-3 and J is TRBJ1-4, with 9 bases matching TRBD1. The germline CDR1 and CDR2 sequences are SGHTA and FQGTGA. This CDR3 has 15 amino acids. Trimming at V came to 4 bases and at J to 6 bases, leaving 6 bases not matched to a gene. CDR3 coding DNA: TGTGCCAGCAGCTACCCCCGGGACAGGGATGAAAAACTGTTTTTT. It encodes CASSYPRDRDEKLFF.

J is TRBJ2-5 and V is TRBV29-1; 13 positions match TRBD2. CDR3 length: 13 residues. CDR1 is SQVTM and CDR2 is ANQGSEA in the germline V gene. V shed 6 bases, J shed 5 bases, and the junction held 3 bases outside the gene matches. CDR3 DNA sequence: TGCAGCGTCGTGACTAGCGGGAGGGAGACCCAGTACTTC. Its translation is CSVVTSGRETQYF.

This clonotype was observed a handful of times. CDR3 sequence: CASRQIRGEQFF. CDR3 in DNA: TGTGCCAGCAGACAAATTAGGGGTGAGCAGTTCTTC. The rearrangement joins TRBV25-1 to TRBJ2-1, with D possibly TRBD1 on 5 matching bases. The CDR3 length is 12 residues. CDR1 and CDR2 (germline): MGHDK, SYGVNS. Trimming took 6 bases from V and 9 from J, leaving 12 bases between them.

The V call is TRBV7-9, the J call TRBJ1-3, with a possible D match to TRBD1 (5 bases). This CDR3 is built from 14 residues. Germline CDR1 reads SEHNR; CDR2 reads FQNEAQ (reference sequence). Trimming took 5 bases from V and 4 from J, leaving 12 bases between them. CDR3 sequence: CASSHGTAGNTIYF. The CDR3 region has the DNA TGTGCCAGCAGCCACGGGACGGCCGGAAACACCATATATTTT.

This clonotype was seen more than once but under ten times. This rearrangement joins TRBV10-3 to TRBJ2-1, with D possibly called TRBD1 or TRBD2 (6 bases each). V was shortened by 9 bases and J by 0 bases, with 18 bases between the two germline ends. CDR1 and CDR2 from the germline V gene are ENHRY and SYGVKD. CDR3 length equals 16 residues. CDR3 nucleotides: TGTGCCATAAAAAGGGGGGATCTGAGCTCCTACAATGAGCAGTTCTTC. This sequence encodes CAIKRGDLSSYNEQFF.

This clonotype was found a few times. The chain links TRBV28 to TRBJ2-1, with D hard to call. Germline-derived CDR1 and CDR2 are MDHEN and SYDVKM. V was cut by 6 bases and J by 9 bases, with 12 bases left in between. This CDR3 has 12 amino acids. The DNA for the CDR3 is TGTGCCAGCAGGTCCTTTATGGGTGAGCAGTTCTTC. Its translation: CASRSFMGEQFF.

This clonotype was detected a few times. The J gene is TRBJ1-2, the V gene TRBV28; 11 bases map to TRBD1. This CDR3 is 15 amino acids long. The germline gives CDR1 MDHEN, CDR2 SYDVKM. J lost 9 bases, V lost 4 bases, and 10 bases had no gene match. The CDR3 region is CASSWWGQGDRRYTF. CDR3 nucleotide sequence: TGTGCCAGCAGTTGGTGGGGACAGGGGGATCGTCGCTACACCTTC.